This TCR beta chain was sequenced in a study of blood T cells in healthy people across ages. Turning to the study itself: About one barcoded beta molecule was captured per two T cells (by template switching).

Primed by a sample-barcoded 5' primer and a J-beta primer mix, a second PCR proceeded for about 6 to 11 cycles. TCRdb independently ran MiXCR on the 5' RACE reads; one entry per CDR3 protein. The table includes about 750,000 distinct CDR3 sequences, about 55% detected once. This CDR3 comprises 14 residues. The V gene lost 5 bases and the J gene lost 4 bases, with 15 bases spanning the gap. Germline loops: CDR1 GTSNPN, CDR2 SVGIG (reference sequence). Every donor provided approximately 10 milliliters of peripheral blood. The extraction recovered at least 5 micrograms of total RNA per sample. The gene calls are TRBV30 and TRBJ2-4; tentatively, D is TRBD2 (6 bases). Sequenced material: blood. The origin of this receptor is an elderly man in good health. The CDR3 is CAWDRLAGKNIQYF. The CDR3 region has the DNA TGTGCCTGGGATCGCCTGGCGGGGAAAAACATTCAGTACTTC.